Reported below is one T cell receptor (beta chain). This clonotype was seen repeatedly, ten times or more. The specificity of this receptor is unknown. Nothing much larger sits one base from this clone, and base qualities are not available. Receptor libraries were prepared by 5' RACE. Sequencing relied on a NextSeq 500. Unique molecular identifiers were attached to individual cDNA molecules in the TCR library protocol so that sequencing error and PCR bias could be corrected. TCR alpha and beta chains were both sequenced, and the abundances of alpha and beta sequences in each sample were closely correlated with each other. In the authors' own workflow: Decombinator V4 was used to annotate the V gene, J gene and CDR3 of the TCR sequences. Expanded TCRs were defined as changing significantly between any two time points under a Poisson model with p below 0.0001. TCR abundances were normalised to the total number of TCRs sequenced per sample and expressed as counts per million. MAIT TCRs were defined by TRAV1-2 paired with TRAJ12, TRAJ20 or TRAJ33, and iNKT TCRs by TRAV10 paired with TRAJ18. VDJdb, accessed on 1 November 2021, was searched for TCRs annotated for CMV, EBV and SARS-CoV-2, and TCRs annotated for more than one antigen were excluded. Using fastp trimming at Q25 and MiXCR clonotype assembly, TCRdb reanalyzed the public sequencing data and kept in-frame beta chains. Merged by CDR3 protein, the rows form single entries marked with the most common genes and DNA. TCRdb, not the original authors, processed these V and J calls. Here the sample has 60,000 or so distinct CDR3 sequences; around 12% occur a single time. Together, the top ten hold roughly 4.2% of the sample.

The source of the sample is a study of early T cells in non-severe SARS-CoV-2 infection (dated by TCRdb to 2020 to 2022). In the study overall: Because TCR sequencing was done on bulk RNA from unsorted whole blood, the alpha and beta chains could not be paired. What the research found in general, with its limitations: VDJdb matching was skewed toward anti-spike CD8 responses and likely underestimated virus-specific expansions, missing private and CD4 specificities.

This was a case-control study nested in a cohort of healthcare workers in London, UK, who had nasopharyngeal swab PCR tests and blood samples taken every week. Between 23 and 31 March 2020, the week of the UK lockdown, healthcare workers were enrolled and then followed up weekly for as long as 16 weeks. Reading the germline V gene gives CDR1 MDHEN and CDR2 SYDVKM. The CDR3, cysteine through phenylalanine, is 16 amino acids long. Only the CDR3 DNA stays, 48 bases, in frame from base 1. The germline V and J ends show losses of 6 bases and 1 base respectively, and no gene match explains 12 bases of the junction.

The receptor was derived from an adult who was a healthcare worker with PCR-confirmed SARS-CoV-2 infection or an uninfected control (not recorded which). The V and J segments used are TRBV28 and TRBJ2-7, with 7 bases aligning to TRBD1. Sequencing was done on a sample of whole blood. DNA sequence: TGTGCCAGCAGACCGTACAGGGGAATAGGGTCCTACGAGCAGTACTTC. Its amino acids are CASRPYRGIGSYEQYF.